Described below is a single T cell receptor (beta chain) sequence and its context. Its antigen is unknown. The record originates from a study of CD8+ T cells in alopecia areata. The wider study: Treated patients were dosed with oral tofacitinib, taking 5 to 10 mg twice daily. Overall study findings and caveats: Affected lesional scalp, above all in alopecia totalis/universalis, was more clonal than normal scalp. TCRs were shared less clearly across patients than in mice, possibly for HLA-related reasons.

Peripheral blood and lesional scalp punch biopsies came from alopecia areata patients. The sequencing template was cDNA reverse transcribed from extracted RNA. Only in-frame clones appear in the TCRdb table, and some are missing; sequencing was by immunoSEQ multiplex PCR. Of under 250,000 clones listed, 50% to 60% were seen once; the top ten hold roughly 0.47%. Looked up from germline, CDR1 is SGDLS and CDR2 is YYNGEE. The CDR3 consists of 15 residues. Trimming shortened V by 0 bases and J by 7 bases, and 14 bases separated the two germline ends. The sequence was collected from a human donor with alopecia areata. Material: CD4+ T cells sorted from blood, obtained at week 0. The rearrangement links TRBV9 to TRBJ2-1, with a possible D match to TRBD2 (6 bases). CDR3 in DNA: TGTGCCAGCAGCGTAGATGGGGGGTTCTATAATGAGCAGTTCTTC. Residues: CASSVDGGFYNEQFF.